The following is a T cell receptor beta chain sequence with its context. Its matching antigen is unknown. TCRdb re-analysed the RT-PCR reads in MiXCR, keeping a single row per CDR3 protein. The sample holds about 160,000 distinct CDR3 sequences, 9.5% to 13% seen once. The data stem from a study of response to subunit inactivated influenza vaccine. Study conclusions and caveats: Authors suggested seasonal influenza vaccinations each recruit few new T cells.

The CDR3 consists of 14 residues. The germline V gene has CDR1 LNHNV and CDR2 YYDKDF (reference sequence). Between the trimmed V and J ends, which lost 4 bases and 3 bases, there was a span of 10 bases. The sequence was obtained from a man aged 50 to 60 who received an inactivated influenza vaccine. The chain carries TRBV15 and TRBJ1-5; D is unresolved. The input for sequencing was non-naive T cells sorted from PBMCs, taken about 40 days after vaccination. The CDR3 region is CATSKGRSNQPQHF. The CDR3 DNA sequence: TGTGCCACCAGCAAAGGTCGATCCAATCAGCCCCAGCATTTT.